Shown below are 5 T cell receptor beta chains from a single sample sequenced in a study of technical replicates of blood from several donors. TCRdb's copy holds only in-frame clones and misses some; the assay was immunoSEQ multiplex PCR. In the table there are 55,000 to 75,000 clones, 80% to 95% of which are singletons. Sequenced sample: PBMCs. The receptors originated from a human donor in good health. Some clones in this sample may be carry-over from other donors' samples.

V gene TRBV7-9 combines with J gene TRBJ1-2; D remains ambiguous. V was shortened by 6 bases and J by 2 bases, with 10 bases between the two germline ends. Germline CDR1 SEHNR, CDR2 FQNEAQ (reference sequence). CDR3 length: 13 amino acids. CDR3 nucleotide sequence: TGTGCCAGCAGACCCCCGAGGAACTATGGCTACACCTTC. Its translation is CASRPPRNYGYTF. The full variable domain, completed using reference TRBV7-9 and TRBJ1-2, is DTGVSQNPRHKITKRGQNVTFRCDPISEHNRLYWYRQTLGQGPEFLTYFQNEAQLEKSRLLSDRFSAERPKGSFSTLEIQRTEQGDSAMYLCASRPPRNYGYTFGSGTRLTVV.

This sequence joins TRBV4-1 and TRBJ2-1; 10 positions match TRBD2. Per the germline V gene, CDR1 is MGHRA and CDR2 is YSYEKL. V shed 4 bases, J shed 4 bases, and the junction held 7 bases outside the gene matches. The length of the CDR3 is 16 residues. The CDR3 spells CASSPEVAGGYNEQFF. In nucleotides, the CDR3 is TGCGCCAGCAGCCCGGAGGTAGCGGGAGGTTACAATGAGCAGTTCTTC.

The chain is built from TRBV10-3 and TRBJ2-7; D ambiguous. Germline CDR1 reads ENHRY; CDR2 reads SYGVKD. The CDR3 covers 14 residues. Trimming took 4 bases from V and 5 from J, leaving 15 bases between them. CDR3 DNA: TGTGCCATCAGTGGGAGTTTCGGTGCGGACGAGCAGTACTTC. This codes for CAISGSFGADEQYF.

The chain combines TRBV11-2 with TRBJ2-1; D remains ambiguous. V dropped 0 bases and J dropped 8 bases, with 11 bases sitting between them. Germline V gene data show CDR1 as SGHAT and CDR2 as FQNNGV. This CDR3 is 14 amino acids long. The CDR3 sequence is CASSLDPSRHEQFF. As DNA, the CDR3 is TGTGCCAGCAGCTTAGATCCAAGCCGTCATGAGCAGTTCTTC.

The V and J genes are TRBV9 and TRBJ2-1; 10 bases match TRBD2. Germline loops: CDR1 SGDLS, CDR2 YYNGEE. CDR3 length: 17 amino acids. The ends lost 2 bases at V and 6 bases at J; junction bases unmatched: 11. The CDR3 sequence is CASSVSSGRAGFNEQFF. In DNA, the CDR3 is TGTGCCAGCAGCGTGTCCAGCGGGAGGGCCGGATTCAATGAGCAGTTCTTC.